The 13 T cell receptor beta chains below were found in one sample sequenced in a study of STAT3 mutations in large granular lymphocyte leukemia. Assay: immunoSEQ multiplex PCR; the TCRdb copy retains only in-frame clones and omits some. The sample consists of about 5,400 clones, 46% of them appearing once. No antigens are known for them. General observations from the study: In T-cell large granular lymphocyte leukemia, about half of patients showed multiple immunodominant subclonotypes.

The sample consisted of peripheral blood mononuclear cells. The receptors here all came from a woman between 65 and 79 years old with T-cell large granular lymphocyte leukemia. Some clones in this sample may be carry-over from other donors' samples.

The table lists this clone with a few counts. The chain joins TRBV7-9 to TRBJ2-1; 11 bases agree with TRBD2. This CDR3 has 15 residues. In germline, CDR1 is SEHNR, CDR2 FQNEAQ (reference sequence). The junction had 11 bases not matched to a gene; V was cut back by 6 bases and J by 10 bases. Here the CDR3 reads CASSPGTSGPQEQFF. DNA for the CDR3: TGTGCCAGCAGTCCCGGGACTAGCGGTCCCCAGGAGCAGTTCTTC.

This chain joins TRBV6-4 and TRBJ1-2; D possibly corresponds to TRBD1 (5 bases). CDR3 length equals 14 residues. Germline CDR1 and CDR2: MRHNA and SNTAGT. V lost 6 bases to trimming and J lost 6 bases, with 17 bases between them. CDR3 protein: CASSPGDGLNGYTF. For the CDR3, the DNA is TGTGCCAGCAGCCCCGGGGACGGACTGAATGGCTACACCTTC.

The gene calls are TRBV6-6 and TRBJ1-2; D remains unclear. The CDR3 is 11 amino acids. Germline V gene sequence: CDR1 MNHNY, CDR2 SVGAGI (reference sequence). V shed 2 bases and J shed 8 bases, with 6 bases lying between them. The CDR3 protein is CASSYREGYTF. DNA of the CDR3: TGTGCCAGCAGTTACCGTGAAGGCTACACCTTC.

V and J are TRBV5-1 and TRBJ1-1; 7 nucleotides agree with TRBD1. V gave up 4 bases and J gave up 4 bases; unmatched junction bases: 10. CDR1 and CDR2 from the germline V gene are SGHRS and YFSETQ. The CDR3 length is 15 residues. CDR3 bases: TGCGCCAGCAGCGGACTACAGGGGCCGAGCACTGAAGCTTTCTTT. The encoded protein is CASSGLQGPSTEAFF. The full variable domain, completed using reference TRBV5-1 and TRBJ1-1, is KAGVTQTPRYLIKTRGQQVTLSCSPISGHRSVSWYQQTPGQGLQFLFEYFSETQRNKGNFPGRFSGRQFSNSRSEMNVSTLELGDSALYLCASSGLQGPSTEAFFGQGTRLTVV.

V and J are TRBV4-2 and TRBJ2-7; 9 positions match TRBD2. The CDR3 has 17 amino acids. The V gene end was trimmed by 2 bases and the J gene end by 2 bases; junction bases not matched to a gene: 10. Germline lookup yields CDR1 LGHNA and CDR2 YNFKEQ. Here the CDR3 reads CASSQSGSASGAYEQYF. Here the CDR3 DNA reads TGTGCCAGCAGCCAATCCGGCTCGGCTAGCGGGGCCTACGAGCAGTACTTC.

This clone was counted between two and nine times. The V and J genes are TRBV5-1 and TRBJ2-7, with 7 positions matching TRBD1. The CDR3 is made up of 14 amino acids. The V gene end was trimmed by 0 bases and the J gene end by 3 bases; junction bases not matched to a gene: 3. The V gene's germline CDR1 is SGHRS and CDR2 YFSETQ. For the CDR3, the DNA is TGCGCCAGCAGCTTGGGGACAGGAGTCTACGAGCAGTACTTC. As protein: CASSLGTGVYEQYF.

This clone was counted a few times. The rearrangement uses TRBV5-1 and TRBJ1-1; D is undetermined. The CDR3 has 14 residues. In germline, CDR1 is SGHRS, CDR2 YFSETQ. Trimming removed 0 bases at V and 4 bases at J, with 10 bases between. The DNA for the CDR3 is TGCGCCAGCAGCTTGGCCCTGGAAGGCACTGAAGCTTTCTTT. Translation gives CASSLALEGTEAFF.

This clone was seen only once. V is TRBV7-2 and J is TRBJ1-2; tentatively, D is TRBD1 (5 bases). This CDR3 has 13 amino acids. Trimming removed 3 bases at V and 7 bases at J, with 12 bases between. Germline V gives CDR1 SGHTA, CDR2 FQGNSA. The CDR3 DNA is TGTGCCAGCAGCTTCAACAGGTTGGGTGGCTACACCTTC. Its protein is CASSFNRLGGYTF.

The chain has TRBV7-8 and TRBJ1-2; 7 positions agree with TRBD1. Germline CDR1 is SGHVS and CDR2 is FQNEAQ. The CDR3 runs 13 residues. Trimming at V came to 5 bases and at J to 3 bases, leaving 3 bases not matched to a gene. Here the CDR3 reads CASSEGQYYGYTF. The CDR3 DNA follows: TGTGCCAGCAGCGAGGGACAGTACTATGGCTACACCTTC. Complete variable domain (other parts from reference TRBV7-8 and TRBJ1-2): GAGVSQSPRYKVAKRGQDVALRCDPISGHVSLFWYQQALGQGPEFLTYFQNEAQLDKSGLPSDRFFAERPEGSVSTLKIQRTQQEDSAVYLCASSEGQYYGYTFGSGTRLTVV.

This chain joins TRBV30 and TRBJ2-1; a weak D match, TRBD2 (6 bases). The CDR3 spans 15 residues. Germline V lookup: CDR1 GTSNPN, CDR2 SVGIG (reference sequence). V was pared by 0 bases and J by 10 bases, with 19 bases between. DNA for the CDR3: TGTGCCTGGAGTGTGGGGGACTGGGGGGTCGGGGAGCAGTTCTTC. This encodes CAWSVGDWGVGEQFF.

CDR3 in DNA: TGTGCCAGCAGGGGACTCTATGAGACCCAGTACTTC. This sequence encodes CASRGLYETQYF. The rearrangement links TRBV27 to TRBJ2-5; the D gene is possibly TRBD2 (6 bases). The V gene's germline CDR1 is MNHEY and CDR2 SMNVEV (reference sequence). Trimming shortened V by 6 bases and J by 5 bases, and 10 bases separated the two germline ends. CDR3 length: 12 amino acids.

The chain uses TRBV5-1 and TRBJ2-1; no clear D gene. From germline, CDR1 is SGHRS and CDR2 YFSETQ. The CDR3 consists of 13 residues. V lost 1 base and J lost 5, with 7 bases in between. In DNA form, the CDR3 reads TGCGCCAGCAGCTTGTTTAAGAACAATGAGCAGTTCTTC. This sequence encodes CASSLFKNNEQFF.

The V gene is TRBV5-1, the J gene TRBJ2-1; 14 nucleotides agree with TRBD2. Germline values: CDR1 SGHRS, CDR2 YFSETQ. With V trimmed by 4 bases and J by 6 bases, 6 bases remained unmatched. The CDR3 extends over 16 amino acids. As DNA, the CDR3 is TGCGCCAGCAGCCTGGGGACTAGCGGGGGCGGCAATGAGCAGTTCTTC. This encodes CASSLGTSGGGNEQFF.